This T cell receptor beta chain originates from a study of cytomegalovirus exposure and HLA in healthy donors. About the study: Falling in the Caucasian-associated ancestry cluster were approximately 84% of about 400 genotyped donors.

Study-level findings and limits: Being indistinguishable, some V segments were excluded, TRBV6-2 and TRBV6-3 among them. In an earlier analysis, most TCR beta V segments were productive about 87% or about 30% of the time. Many donors carried some public TCRs, although rarity characterized most TCR sequences.

A word on this clone: The target antigen is unknown.

The germline V gene encodes CDR1 SGHDT and CDR2 YYEEEE. J gave up 8 bases and V 2 bases, and 5 bases lay outside the gene matches. This CDR3 spans 14 amino acids. The PCR made use of 60 Vbeta and 13 Jbeta primers. Some clones are missing from TCRdb's copy, which holds only in-frame ones; the method was immunoSEQ multiplex PCR. Among 150,000 to 200,000 clones, around 82% were seen once, and the ten largest hold approximately 0.25%. Sequenced: PBMCs. This clonotype was obtained from a boy aged 10-17 years in good health and CMV-seronegative. The chain links TRBV5-6 to TRBJ1-4; 8 nucleotides match TRBD1. The CDR3 region has the DNA TGTGCCAGCAGCTTACGACAGGGGAACGAAAAACTGTTTTTT. This codes for CASSLRQGNEKLFF.